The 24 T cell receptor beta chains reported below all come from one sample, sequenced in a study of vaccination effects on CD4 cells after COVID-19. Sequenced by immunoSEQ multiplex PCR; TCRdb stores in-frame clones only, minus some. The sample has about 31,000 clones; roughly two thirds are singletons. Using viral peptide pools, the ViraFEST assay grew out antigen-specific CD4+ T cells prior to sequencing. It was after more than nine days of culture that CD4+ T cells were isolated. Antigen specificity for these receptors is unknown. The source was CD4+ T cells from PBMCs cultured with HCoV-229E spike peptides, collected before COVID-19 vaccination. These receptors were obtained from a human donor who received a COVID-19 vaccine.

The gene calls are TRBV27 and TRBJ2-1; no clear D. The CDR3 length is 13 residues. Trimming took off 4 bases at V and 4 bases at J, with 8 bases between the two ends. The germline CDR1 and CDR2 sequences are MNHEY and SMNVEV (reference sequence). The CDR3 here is CASSSFPYNEQFF. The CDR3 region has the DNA TGTGCCAGCAGTTCCTTCCCTTACAATGAGCAGTTCTTC.

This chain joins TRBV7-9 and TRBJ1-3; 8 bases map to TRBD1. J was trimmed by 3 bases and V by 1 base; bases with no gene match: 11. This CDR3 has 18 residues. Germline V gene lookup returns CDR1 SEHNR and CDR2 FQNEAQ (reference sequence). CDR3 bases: TGTGCCAGCAGCTTAGGAATCGGGCAGGGGGCCAGTGGAAACACCATATATTTT. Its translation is CASSLGIGQGASGNTIYF.

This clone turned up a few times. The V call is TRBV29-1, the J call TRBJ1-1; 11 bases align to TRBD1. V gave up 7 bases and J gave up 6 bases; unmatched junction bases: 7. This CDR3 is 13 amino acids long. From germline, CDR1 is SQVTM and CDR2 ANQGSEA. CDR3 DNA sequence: TGCAGCGGTGGACAGGGGGCGGGAGCTGAAGCTTTCTTT. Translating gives CSGGQGAGAEAFF. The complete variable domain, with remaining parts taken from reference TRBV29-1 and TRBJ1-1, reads SAVISQKPSRDICQRGTSLTIQCQVDSQVTMMFWYRQQPGQSLTLIATANQGSEATYESGFVIDKFPISRPNLTFSTLTVSNMSPEDSSIYLCSGGQGAGAEAFFGQGTRLTVV.

CDR3: CATSRADEQFF. CDR3 nucleotide sequence: TGTGCCACGAGCAGGGCGGATGAGCAGTTCTTC. The gene calls are TRBV24-1 and TRBJ2-1, with D perhaps TRBD1 (5 bases). The germline V gene encodes CDR1 KGHDR and CDR2 SFDVKD. The CDR3 is made up of 11 amino acids. Trimming left V 10 bases short and J 8 bases short, with 11 bases between.

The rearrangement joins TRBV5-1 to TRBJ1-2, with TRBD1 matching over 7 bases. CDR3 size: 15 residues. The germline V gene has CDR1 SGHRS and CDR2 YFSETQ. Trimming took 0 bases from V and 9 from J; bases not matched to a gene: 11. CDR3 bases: TGCGCCAGCAGCTTGGGGGACAGCGGAACTAGCAGCTACACCTTC. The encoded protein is CASSLGDSGTSSYTF.

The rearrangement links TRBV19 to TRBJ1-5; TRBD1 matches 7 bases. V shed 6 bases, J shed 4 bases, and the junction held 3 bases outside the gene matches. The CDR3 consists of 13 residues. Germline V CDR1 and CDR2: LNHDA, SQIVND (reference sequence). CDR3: CASRPTGNQPQHF. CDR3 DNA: TGTGCCAGTAGGCCGACAGGGAATCAGCCCCAGCATTTT.

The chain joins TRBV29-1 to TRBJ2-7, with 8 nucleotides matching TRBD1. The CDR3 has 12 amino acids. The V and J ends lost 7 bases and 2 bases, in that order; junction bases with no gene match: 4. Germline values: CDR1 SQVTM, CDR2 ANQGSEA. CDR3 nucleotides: TGCAGCGCTGGGACAGGAGCCTACGAGCAGTACTTC. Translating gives CSAGTGAYEQYF.

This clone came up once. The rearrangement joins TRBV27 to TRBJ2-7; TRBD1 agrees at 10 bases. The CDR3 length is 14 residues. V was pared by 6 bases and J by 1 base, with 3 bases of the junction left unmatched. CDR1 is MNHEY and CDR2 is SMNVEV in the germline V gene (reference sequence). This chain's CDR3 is CASSRTGGSYEQYF. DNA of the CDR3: TGTGCCAGCAGCCGGACAGGGGGTTCCTACGAGCAGTACTTC.

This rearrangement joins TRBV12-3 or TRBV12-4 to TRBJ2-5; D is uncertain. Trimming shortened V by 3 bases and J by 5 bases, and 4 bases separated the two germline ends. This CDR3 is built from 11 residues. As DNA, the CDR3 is TGTGCCAGCAGTTTTGCGGAGACCCAGTACTTC. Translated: CASSFAETQYF.

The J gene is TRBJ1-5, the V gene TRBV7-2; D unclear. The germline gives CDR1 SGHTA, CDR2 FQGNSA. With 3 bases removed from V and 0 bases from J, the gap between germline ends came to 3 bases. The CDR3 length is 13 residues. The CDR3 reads CASSFGSNQPQHF. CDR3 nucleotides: TGTGCCAGCAGCTTCGGTAGCAATCAGCCCCAGCATTTT.

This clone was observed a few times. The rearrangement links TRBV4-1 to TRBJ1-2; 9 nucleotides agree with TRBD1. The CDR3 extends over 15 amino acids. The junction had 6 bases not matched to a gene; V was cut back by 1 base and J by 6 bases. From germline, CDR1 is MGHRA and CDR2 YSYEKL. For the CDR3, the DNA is TGCGCCAGCAGCCAAGTCTGGGGACAGGGCCATGGCTACACCTTC. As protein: CASSQVWGQGHGYTF.

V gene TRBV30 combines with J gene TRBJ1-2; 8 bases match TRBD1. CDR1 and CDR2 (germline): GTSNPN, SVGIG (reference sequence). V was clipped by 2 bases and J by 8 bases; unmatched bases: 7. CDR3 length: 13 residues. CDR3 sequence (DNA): TGTGCCTGGAGTCGGGACAGGCCGCTGGGCTACACCTTC. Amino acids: CAWSRDRPLGYTF.

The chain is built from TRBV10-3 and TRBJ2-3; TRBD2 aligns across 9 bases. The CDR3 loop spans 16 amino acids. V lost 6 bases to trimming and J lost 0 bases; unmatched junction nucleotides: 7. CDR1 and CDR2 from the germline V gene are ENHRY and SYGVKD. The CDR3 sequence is CAIRGSAGGSTDTQYF. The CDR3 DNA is TGTGCCATCAGAGGATCGGCGGGGGGGAGCACAGATACGCAGTATTTT.

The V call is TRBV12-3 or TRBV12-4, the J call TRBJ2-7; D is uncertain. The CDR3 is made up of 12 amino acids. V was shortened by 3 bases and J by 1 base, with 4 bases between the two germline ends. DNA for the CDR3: TGTGCCAGCAGTTTTATTTCCTACGAGCAGTACTTC. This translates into CASSFISYEQYF.

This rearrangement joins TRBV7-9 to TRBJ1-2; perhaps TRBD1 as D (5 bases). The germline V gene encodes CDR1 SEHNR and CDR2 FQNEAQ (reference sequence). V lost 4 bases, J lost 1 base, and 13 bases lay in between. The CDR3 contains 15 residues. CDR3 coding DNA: TGTGCCAGCAGCTCACAGGCGCTCCATAACTATGGCTACACCTTC. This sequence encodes CASSSQALHNYGYTF.

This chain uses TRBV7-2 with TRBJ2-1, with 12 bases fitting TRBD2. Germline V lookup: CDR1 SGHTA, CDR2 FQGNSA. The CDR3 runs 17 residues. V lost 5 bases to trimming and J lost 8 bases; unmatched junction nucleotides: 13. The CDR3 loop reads CASSGRLAGDPSHEQFF. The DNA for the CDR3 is TGTGCCAGCAGCGGGAGACTAGCGGGGGACCCTTCGCATGAGCAGTTCTTC.

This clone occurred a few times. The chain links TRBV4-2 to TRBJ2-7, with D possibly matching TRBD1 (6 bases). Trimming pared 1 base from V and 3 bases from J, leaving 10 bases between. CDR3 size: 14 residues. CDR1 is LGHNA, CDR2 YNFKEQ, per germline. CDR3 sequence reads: CASSQGRGIYEQYF. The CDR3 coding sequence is TGTGCCAGCAGCCAAGGAAGGGGGATCTACGAGCAGTACTTC.

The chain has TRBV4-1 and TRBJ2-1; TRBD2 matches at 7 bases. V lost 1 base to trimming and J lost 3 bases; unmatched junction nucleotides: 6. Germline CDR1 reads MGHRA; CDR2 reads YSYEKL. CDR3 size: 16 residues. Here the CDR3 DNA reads TGCGCCAGCAGCCAAGGCTGGGGGGGGTACTACAATGAGCAGTTCTTC. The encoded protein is CASSQGWGGYYNEQFF.

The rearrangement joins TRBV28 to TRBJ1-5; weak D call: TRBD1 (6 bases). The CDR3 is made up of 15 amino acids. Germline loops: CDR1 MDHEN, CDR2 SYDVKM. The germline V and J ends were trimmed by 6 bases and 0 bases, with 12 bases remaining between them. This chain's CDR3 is CASSLWTDSNQPQHF. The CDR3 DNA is TGTGCCAGCAGCCTTTGGACAGATAGCAATCAGCCCCAGCATTTT.

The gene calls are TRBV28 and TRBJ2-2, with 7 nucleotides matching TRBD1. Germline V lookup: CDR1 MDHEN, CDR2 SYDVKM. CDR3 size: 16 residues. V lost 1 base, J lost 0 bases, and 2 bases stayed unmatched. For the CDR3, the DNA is TGTGCCAGCAGTTTATTAGGGACAGCGAACACCGGGGAGCTGTTTTTT. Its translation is CASSLLGTANTGELFF.

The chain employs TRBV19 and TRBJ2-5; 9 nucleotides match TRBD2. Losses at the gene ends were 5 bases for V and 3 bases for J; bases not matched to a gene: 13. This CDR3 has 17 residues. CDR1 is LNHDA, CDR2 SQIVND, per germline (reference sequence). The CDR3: CASSPLQSGTSKETQYF. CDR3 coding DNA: TGTGCCAGTAGTCCGCTCCAATCCGGGACTAGCAAAGAGACCCAGTACTTC.

CDR3 DNA sequence: TGTGCCAGCAGCCTCGGGGGCGAGGAGACCCAGTACTTC. This codes for CASSLGGEETQYF. J is TRBJ2-5 and V is TRBV27; D assignment may be TRBD1 or TRBD2 (6 bases each). Germline V gene lookup returns CDR1 MNHEY and CDR2 SMNVEV (reference sequence). The length of the CDR3 is 13 residues. V dropped 6 bases and J dropped 5 bases, with 13 bases sitting between them.

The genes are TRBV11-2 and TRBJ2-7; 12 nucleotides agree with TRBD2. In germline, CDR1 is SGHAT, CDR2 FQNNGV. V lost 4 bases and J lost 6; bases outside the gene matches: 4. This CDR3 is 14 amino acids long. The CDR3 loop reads CASSSLAGGREQYF. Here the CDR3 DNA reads TGTGCCAGCAGCTCCCTAGCGGGAGGGCGCGAGCAGTACTTC.

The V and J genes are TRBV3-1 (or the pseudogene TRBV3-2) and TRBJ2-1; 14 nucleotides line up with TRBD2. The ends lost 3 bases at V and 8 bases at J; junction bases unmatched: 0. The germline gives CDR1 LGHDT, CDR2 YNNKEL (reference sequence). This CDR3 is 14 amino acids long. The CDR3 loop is CASSQTSGRDEQFF. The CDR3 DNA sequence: TGTGCCAGCAGCCAGACTAGCGGGAGGGATGAGCAGTTCTTC.